One and the same sample provided the 21 T cell receptor beta chains below, sequenced in a study of blood T cell repertoires in COVID-19 (dated by TCRdb to about 2020). The method behind the library was the immunoSEQ multiplex PCR assay. Imported from immuneACCESS, the table was reduced by TCRdb to in-frame sequences with V and J called. These copies leave out some clones; in studies compared against another copy, an unresolved V gene accounts for under half, and the cause of the remainder is not known. Within this sample are fewer than 200,000 clones, with around 86% of them counted one time only. The ten most abundant clones make up 6% to 8% of the sample. Sequencing was carried out using peripheral blood. These receptors originate from a woman aged 70-85 years with COVID-19, enrolled during active disease.

This clone was seen only a few times. CDR3 protein: CATSDVRDSTDTQYF. The CDR3 region has the DNA TGTGCCACCAGTGATGTCCGGGATTCCACAGATACGCAGTATTTT. This sequence joins TRBV24-1 and TRBJ2-3; tentatively, D is TRBD2 (5 bases). Germline CDR1 is KGHDR and CDR2 is SFDVKD. Trimming left V 3 bases short and J 2 bases short, with 11 bases between. This CDR3 is 15 amino acids long.

The chain joins TRBV6-1 to TRBJ1-1; D may be TRBD1 (6 bases). Germline V lookup: CDR1 MNHNS, CDR2 SASEGT. CDR3 length: 14 amino acids. The V and J ends lost 3 bases and 4 bases respectively, with 12 bases between them. The CDR3, as DNA: TGTGCCAGCAGTGATGGGGGGGCTGCCACTGAAGCTTTCTTT. Protein sequence: CASSDGGAATEAFF.

The chain uses TRBV6-5 and TRBJ2-1; 8 nucleotides match TRBD2. V was pared by 6 bases and J by 7 bases, with 11 bases of the junction left unmatched. Germline CDR1 and CDR2: MNHEY and SVGAGI. The CDR3 contains 15 residues. CDR3 sequence: CASRRGEASGNEQFF. The CDR3, as DNA: TGTGCCAGCAGAAGAGGTGAGGCTAGCGGGAATGAGCAGTTCTTC.

This rearrangement joins TRBV28 to TRBJ2-4; D is unclear. Trimming shortened V by 6 bases and J by 1 base, and 7 bases separated the two germline ends. The germline V gene encodes CDR1 MDHEN and CDR2 SYDVKM. The CDR3 totals 13 residues. CDR3 nucleotides: TGTGCCAGCAGCACAATTGCCAAAAACATTCAGTACTTC. This translates into CASSTIAKNIQYF.

This clone was seen only once. This chain uses TRBV14 with TRBJ1-1; a possible D gene is TRBD1 (5 bases). The CDR3 contains 14 residues. V was shortened by 4 bases and J by 7 bases, with 16 bases between the two germline ends. CDR1 is SGHDN and CDR2 is FVKESK in the germline V gene. The CDR3 nucleotides are TGTGCCAGCAGCCCGACCGGGGGGGGGAATGAAGCTTTCTTT. As protein: CASSPTGGGNEAFF.

The V and J genes are TRBV5-1 and TRBJ2-3; D possibly corresponds to TRBD1 (6 bases). The germline V gene encodes CDR1 SGHRS and CDR2 YFSETQ. The germline V and J ends were trimmed by 4 bases and 0 bases, with 12 bases remaining between them. This CDR3 has 15 amino acids. The chain's CDR3 is CASSLQGLSTDTQYF. The CDR3 region has the DNA TGCGCCAGCAGCCTTCAGGGGCTGAGCACAGATACGCAGTATTTT.

The chain uses TRBV29-1 and TRBJ1-2; possible D gene TRBD1, 6 bases. The CDR3 sequence is 13 residues long. Deletions cut 3 bases from V and 8 bases from J, with 16 bases between. Germline V gene lookup returns CDR1 SQVTM and CDR2 ANQGSEA. CDR3 nucleotides: TGCAGCGTTGAGGGTGACAGGCGCCAAGGCTACACCTTC. This encodes CSVEGDRRQGYTF. Together with reference TRBV29-1 and TRBJ1-2, the CDR3 gives the full variable domain: SAVISQKPSRDICQRGTSLTIQCQVDSQVTMMFWYRQQPGQSLTLIATANQGSEATYESGFVIDKFPISRPNLTFSTLTVSNMSPEDSSIYLCSVEGDRRQGYTFGSGTRLTVV.

The chain joins TRBV27 to TRBJ2-5, with no clear D. Germline assignment: CDR1 MNHEY and CDR2 SMNVEV (reference sequence). The CDR3 totals 13 residues. Trimming took off 4 bases at V and 4 bases at J, with 10 bases between the two ends. CDR3 bases: TGTGCCAGCAGTTCCCTATGGGCAGAGACCCAGTACTTC. It encodes CASSSLWAETQYF.

The chain combines TRBV2 with TRBJ1-1; D perhaps matches TRBD1 (5 bases). V gave up 7 bases and J gave up 5 bases, with 17 bases separating them. Per germline, CDR1 SNHLY and CDR2 FYNNEI. This CDR3 is 14 amino acids long. CDR3 loop: CASMIAGQGTEAFF. DNA of the CDR3: TGTGCCAGCATGATAGCAGGGCAAGGAACTGAAGCTTTCTTT.

This rearrangement joins TRBV5-1 to TRBJ1-4; 9 bases line up with TRBD1. CDR3 length equals 15 residues. Trimming cost V 2 bases and J 7 bases; bases outside gene matches: 6. Germline lookup yields CDR1 SGHRS and CDR2 YFSETQ. CDR3 protein: CASSFFGTGSEKLFF. Here the CDR3 DNA reads TGCGCCAGCAGCTTCTTCGGGACAGGGTCTGAAAAACTGTTTTTT.

The chain carries TRBV15 and TRBJ2-1; 15 positions agree with TRBD2. Losses at the gene ends were 5 bases for V and 10 bases for J; bases not matched to a gene: 12. Germline CDR1 and CDR2: LNHNV and YYDKDF (reference sequence). The CDR3 totals 17 residues. The CDR3: CATSSRGPGLAGGEQFF. The CDR3 DNA follows: TGTGCCACCAGCTCCAGAGGCCCGGGACTAGCGGGAGGCGAGCAGTTCTTC.

This clone was counted a few times. This chain joins TRBV7-9 and TRBJ1-6, with D uncertain. Trimming pared 1 base from V and 10 bases from J, leaving 5 bases between. Per germline, CDR1 SEHNR and CDR2 FQNEAQ (reference sequence). The CDR3 runs to 12 residues. Written as DNA, the CDR3 is TGTGCCAGCAGCTTAGACACCTCACCCCTCCACTTT. It codes for CASSLDTSPLHF.

The chain joins TRBV11-3 to TRBJ2-7; a weak D match, TRBD2 (5 bases). The CDR3 contains 13 residues. Germline V gene data show CDR1 as SGHNT and CDR2 as YENEEA. V was cut by 0 bases and J by 6 bases, with 9 bases left in between. As DNA, the CDR3 is TGTGCCAGCAGCTTAGATTTGGCGGGCGAGCAGTACTTC. This encodes CASSLDLAGEQYF.

V is TRBV29-1 and J is TRBJ2-3; D may be TRBD2 (6 bases). With 4 bases removed from V and 5 bases from J, the gap between germline ends came to 25 bases. CDR3 size: 17 residues. Germline-derived CDR1 and CDR2 are SQVTM and ANQGSEA. This CDR3 is CSVGAGRSNHKEDTQYF. In DNA, the CDR3 is TGCAGCGTTGGCGCGGGGCGATCCAACCATAAGGAAGATACGCAGTATTTT.

This chain uses TRBV2 with TRBJ1-1; the D gene is possibly TRBD1 (5 bases). There are 14 residues in the CDR3. With 4 bases removed from V and 5 bases from J, the gap between germline ends came to 14 bases. Germline loops: CDR1 SNHLY, CDR2 FYNNEI. CDR3 sequence (DNA): TGTGCCAGCAGTGCTTTACAGGTAAATACTGAAGCTTTCTTT. This translates into CASSALQVNTEAFF. The entire variable domain, with the rest obtained from reference TRBV2 and TRBJ1-1, is as follows: EPEVTQTPSHQVTQMGQEVILRCVPISNHLYFYWYRQILGQKVEFLVSFYNNEISEKSEIFDDQFSVERPDGSNFTLKIRSTKLEDSAMYFCASSALQVNTEAFFGQGTRLTVV.

The V and J genes are TRBV9 and TRBJ1-6, with a weak D call TRBD1 (5 bases). This CDR3 has 15 residues. CDR1 is SGDLS and CDR2 is YYNGEE in the germline V gene. The ends were cut back, 0 bases at V and 7 bases at J, with 11 bases in the middle. The CDR3 loop is CASSVADQGNSPLHF. Written as DNA, the CDR3 is TGTGCCAGCAGCGTAGCCGACCAGGGAAATTCACCCCTCCACTTT.

The sample holds one count of this clone. The chain recombines TRBV10-3 with TRBJ2-3, with D perhaps matching TRBD2 (5 bases). In germline, CDR1 is ENHRY, CDR2 SYGVKD. The CDR3 extends over 12 amino acids. V lost 10 bases and J 2 bases, leaving 10 bases between the germline ends. The CDR3 protein is CASSGDTDTQYF. The CDR3 nucleotides are TGTGCCAGCAGCGGTGACACAGATACGCAGTATTTT.

This clone was seen a single time. Additional DNA sequences in this sample encode the identical CDR3. The genes are TRBV7-7 and TRBJ2-2, with 12 bases fitting TRBD2. V shed 4 bases and J 4 bases; nucleotides not matched to a gene: 4. The CDR3 consists of 16 residues. CDR1 is SSHAT, CDR2 FNYEAQ, per germline (reference sequence). The CDR3, as DNA: TGTGCCAGCAGCTCTGGACTAGCGGGAACCACCGGGGAGCTGTTTTTT. Amino acid sequence: CASSSGLAGTTGELFF.

This clone appeared a single time. V is TRBV5-1 and J is TRBJ2-2, with 13 nucleotides matching TRBD2. V gave up 4 bases and J gave up 3 bases; unmatched junction bases: 12. The CDR3 has 19 residues. Germline-derived CDR1 and CDR2 are SGHRS and YFSETQ. The CDR3, as DNA: TGCGCCAGCAGCGAGCCCCGACTAGCGGGAGGAGCGGACACCGGGGAGCTGTTTTTT. Translated, it gives CASSEPRLAGGADTGELFF.

Worth noting for this clone: One end of the junction is discordant with germline, which a read error may explain. This sequence joins TRBV4-3 and TRBJ1-2; possible D gene TRBD1, 5 bases. The CDR3 covers 15 residues. From germline, CDR1 is LGHNA and CDR2 YSLEER. CDR3 nucleotides: TGCGCCAGCAGCGAAGAGGGGCTCAGTAACTATGGCTACACCTTC. Protein: CASSEEGLSNYGYTF.

The chain has TRBV5-1 and TRBJ2-7, with 12 bases identical to TRBD1. CDR1 SGHRS and CDR2 YFSETQ come from the germline V gene. The CDR3 is made up of 16 amino acids. V lost 1 base and J lost 8; bases outside the gene matches: 10. CDR3 residues: CASSLRYRDRGRQQYF. The CDR3 DNA sequence: TGCGCCAGCAGCTTGCGTTACCGGGACAGGGGGCGACAGCAGTACTTC. Full variable domain (missing parts from reference TRBV5-1 and TRBJ2-7): KAGVTQTPRYLIKTRGQQVTLSCSPISGHRSVSWYQQTPGQGLQFLFEYFSETQRNKGNFPGRFSGRQFSNSRSEMNVSTLELGDSALYLCASSLRYRDRGRQQYFGPGTRLTVT.